These 5 T cell receptor beta chains were sequenced from one sample in a study of blood T cell repertoires in COVID-19. Measured with immunoSEQ multiplex PCR; TCRdb has only the in-frame clones, and not every one. The repertoire has some 300,000 clones, around 86% of them found once; the top ten carry around 1.7%. Sequenced material: PBMCs or T cells enriched from blood (not recorded which). These receptor sequences come from a woman in her thirties or forties who had recovered from COVID-19.

The rearrangement links TRBV11-3 to TRBJ2-3; TRBD1 aligns across 10 bases. With 5 bases clipped from V and 6 bases from J, the junction kept 14 bases outside the gene matches. Germline values: CDR1 SGHNT, CDR2 YENEEA. The CDR3 runs 17 residues. CDR3: CASSPVPGQGRADTQYF. The CDR3 region has the DNA TGTGCCAGCAGCCCTGTTCCGGGACAGGGGCGGGCGGATACGCAGTATTTT.

V is TRBV4-1 and J is TRBJ1-2, with TRBD1 matching 7 bases. The junction had 4 bases not matched to a gene; V was cut back by 1 base and J by 5 bases. The CDR3 runs 14 residues. CDR1 and CDR2 from the germline V gene are MGHRA and YSYEKL. The CDR3 is CASSQGDSAYGYTF. DNA for the CDR3: TGCGCCAGCAGCCAAGGGGACAGCGCATATGGCTACACCTTC.

This rearrangement joins TRBV9 to TRBJ2-3, with D tentatively TRBD2 (7 bases). CDR1 is SGDLS, CDR2 YYNGEE, per germline. Trimming cost V 3 bases and J 9 bases, with 20 bases left between them. This CDR3 has 15 amino acids. In DNA, the CDR3 is TGTGCCAGCAGCGAGCAGACAGGCCCGCGGGGGACGCAGTATTTT. It codes for CASSEQTGPRGTQYF.

The rearrangement links TRBV29-1 to TRBJ2-7; TRBD2 matches at 11 bases. Losses at the gene ends were 8 bases for V and 0 bases for J; bases not matched to a gene: 6. Germline loops: CDR1 SQVTM, CDR2 ANQGSEA. This CDR3 contains 14 residues. The chain's CDR3 is CSTSGTSGSYEQYF. The CDR3 coding sequence is TGCAGCACCTCCGGGACTAGCGGCTCCTACGAGCAGTACTTC.

This sequence joins TRBV2 and TRBJ2-1, with D possibly matching TRBD2 (6 bases). Germline loops: CDR1 SNHLY, CDR2 FYNNEI. The CDR3 covers 14 residues. V dropped 2 bases and J dropped 10 bases, with 15 bases sitting between them. CDR3 DNA sequence: TGTGCCAGCAGTGAAATTGAACTAGCCGGGGAGCAGTTCTTC. It codes for CASSEIELAGEQFF. Drawing the rest from reference TRBV2 and TRBJ2-1, the complete variable domain is EPEVTQTPSHQVTQMGQEVILRCVPISNHLYFYWYRQILGQKVEFLVSFYNNEISEKSEIFDDQFSVERPDGSNFTLKIRSTKLEDSAMYFCASSEIELAGEQFFGPGTRLTVL.